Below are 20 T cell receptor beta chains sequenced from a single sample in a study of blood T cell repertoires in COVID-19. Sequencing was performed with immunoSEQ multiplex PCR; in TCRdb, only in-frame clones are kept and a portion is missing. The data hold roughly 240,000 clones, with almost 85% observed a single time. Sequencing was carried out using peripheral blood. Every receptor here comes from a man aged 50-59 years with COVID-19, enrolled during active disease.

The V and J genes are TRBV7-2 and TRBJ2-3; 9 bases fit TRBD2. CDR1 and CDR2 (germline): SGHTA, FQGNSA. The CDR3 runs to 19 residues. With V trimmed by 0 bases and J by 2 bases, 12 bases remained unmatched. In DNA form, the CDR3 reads TGTGCCAGCAGCTTAGCTACGGCGGGGGGGCATCGGTTCACAGATACGCAGTATTTT. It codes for CASSLATAGGHRFTDTQYF. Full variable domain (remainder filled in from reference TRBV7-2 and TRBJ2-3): GAGVSQSPSNKVTEKGKDVELRCDPISGHTALYWYRQSLGQGLEFLIYFQGNSAPDKSGLPSDRFSAERTGGSVSTLTIQRTQQEDSAVYLCASSLATAGGHRFTDTQYFGPGTRLTVL.

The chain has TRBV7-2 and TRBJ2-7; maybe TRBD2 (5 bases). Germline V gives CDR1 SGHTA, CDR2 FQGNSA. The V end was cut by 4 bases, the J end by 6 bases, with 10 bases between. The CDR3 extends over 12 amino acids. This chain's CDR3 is CASSWGVGEQYF. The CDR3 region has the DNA TGTGCCAGCAGCTGGGGAGTAGGCGAGCAGTACTTC.

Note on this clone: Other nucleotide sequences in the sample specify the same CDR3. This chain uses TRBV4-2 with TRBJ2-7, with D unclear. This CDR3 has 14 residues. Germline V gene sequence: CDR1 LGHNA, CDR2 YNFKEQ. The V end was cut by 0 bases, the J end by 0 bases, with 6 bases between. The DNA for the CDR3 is TGTGCCAGCAGCCAAGAAAGGAGCTCCTACGAGCAGTACTTC. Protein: CASSQERSSYEQYF.

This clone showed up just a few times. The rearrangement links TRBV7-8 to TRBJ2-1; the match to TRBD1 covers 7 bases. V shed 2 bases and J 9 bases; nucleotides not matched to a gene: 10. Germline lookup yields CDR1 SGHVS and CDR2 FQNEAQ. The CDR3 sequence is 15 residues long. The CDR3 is CASSLRFRGSFEQFF. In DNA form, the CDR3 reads TGTGCCAGCAGCTTAAGGTTCAGGGGGTCCTTTGAGCAGTTCTTC.

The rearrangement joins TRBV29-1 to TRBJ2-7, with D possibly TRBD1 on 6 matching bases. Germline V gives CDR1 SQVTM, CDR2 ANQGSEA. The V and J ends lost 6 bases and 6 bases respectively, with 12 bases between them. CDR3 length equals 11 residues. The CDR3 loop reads CSVLRGGEQYF. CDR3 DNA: TGCAGCGTCCTCAGGGGCGGCGAGCAGTACTTC.

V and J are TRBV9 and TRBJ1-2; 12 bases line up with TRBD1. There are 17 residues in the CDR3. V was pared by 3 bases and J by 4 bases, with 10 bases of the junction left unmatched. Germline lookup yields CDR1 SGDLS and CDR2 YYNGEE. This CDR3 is CASSGRDRGHIIYGYTF. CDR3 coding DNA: TGTGCCAGCAGCGGGAGGGACAGGGGGCACATTATCTATGGCTACACCTTC.

CDR3 nucleotides: TGTGCCAGCAAGGGGGTAAATAATGAAAAACTGTTTTTT. It codes for CASKGVNNEKLFF. This chain uses TRBV6-5 with TRBJ1-4; D perhaps matches TRBD1 (6 bases). Trimming took 7 bases from V and 4 from J, leaving 10 bases between them. The germline gives CDR1 MNHEY, CDR2 SVGAGI. The CDR3 totals 13 residues.

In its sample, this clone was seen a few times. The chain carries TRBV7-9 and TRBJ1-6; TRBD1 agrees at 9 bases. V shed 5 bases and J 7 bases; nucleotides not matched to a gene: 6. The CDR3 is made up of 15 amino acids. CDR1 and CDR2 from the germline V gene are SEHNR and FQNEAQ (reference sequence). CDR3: CASSQLGQGNSPLHF. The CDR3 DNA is TGTGCCAGCAGCCAACTGGGACAGGGAAATTCACCCCTCCACTTT. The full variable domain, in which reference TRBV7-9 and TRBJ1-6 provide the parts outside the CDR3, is DTGVSQNPRHKITKRGQNVTFRCDPISEHNRLYWYRQTLGQGPEFLTYFQNEAQLEKSRLLSDRFSAERPKGSFSTLEIQRTEQGDSAMYLCASSQLGQGNSPLHFGNGTRLTVT.

The DNA for the CDR3 is TGCGCCAGCAGCCAAGACGTGGGAGTTGATACGCAGTATTTT. Amino acid sequence: CASSQDVGVDTQYF. This chain joins TRBV4-1 and TRBJ2-3, with D tentatively TRBD2 (5 bases). The CDR3 spans 14 residues. In germline, CDR1 is MGHRA, CDR2 YSYEKL. The germline V and J ends were trimmed by 0 bases and 6 bases, with 10 bases remaining between them.

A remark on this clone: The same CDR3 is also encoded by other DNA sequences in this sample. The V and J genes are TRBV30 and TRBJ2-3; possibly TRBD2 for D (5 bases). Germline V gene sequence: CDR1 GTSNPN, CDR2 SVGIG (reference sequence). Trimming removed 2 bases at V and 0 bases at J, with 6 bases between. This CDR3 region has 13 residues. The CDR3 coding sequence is TGTGCCTGGAGTTCGGGGAGCACAGATACGCAGTATTTT. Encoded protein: CAWSSGSTDTQYF.

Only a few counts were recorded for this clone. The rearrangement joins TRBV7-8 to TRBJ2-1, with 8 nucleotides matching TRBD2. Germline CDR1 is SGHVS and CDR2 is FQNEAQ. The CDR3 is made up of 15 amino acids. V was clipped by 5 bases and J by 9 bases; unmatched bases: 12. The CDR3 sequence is CASSPSGGEWVEQFF. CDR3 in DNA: TGTGCCAGCAGCCCAAGCGGGGGAGAGTGGGTTGAGCAGTTCTTC.

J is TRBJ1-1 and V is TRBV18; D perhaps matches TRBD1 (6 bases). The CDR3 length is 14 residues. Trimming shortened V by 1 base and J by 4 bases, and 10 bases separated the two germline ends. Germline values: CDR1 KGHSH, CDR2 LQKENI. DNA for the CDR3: TGTGCCAGCTCACCACACAGGGAGGGCACTGAAGCTTTCTTT. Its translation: CASSPHREGTEAFF.

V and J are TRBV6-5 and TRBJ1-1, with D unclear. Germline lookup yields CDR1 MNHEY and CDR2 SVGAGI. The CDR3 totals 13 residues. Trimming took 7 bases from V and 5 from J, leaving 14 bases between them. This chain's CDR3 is CASTRGGRTEAFF. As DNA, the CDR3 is TGTGCCAGCACCCGGGGAGGCCGGACTGAAGCTTTCTTT.

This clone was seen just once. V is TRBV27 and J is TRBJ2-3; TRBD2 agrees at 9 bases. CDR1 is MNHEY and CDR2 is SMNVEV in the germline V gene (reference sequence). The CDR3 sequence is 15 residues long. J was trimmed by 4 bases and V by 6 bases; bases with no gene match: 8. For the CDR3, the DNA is TGTGCCAGCAGGCGGGGGGGCCGCTCCCCAGATACGCAGTATTTT. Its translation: CASRRGGRSPDTQYF.

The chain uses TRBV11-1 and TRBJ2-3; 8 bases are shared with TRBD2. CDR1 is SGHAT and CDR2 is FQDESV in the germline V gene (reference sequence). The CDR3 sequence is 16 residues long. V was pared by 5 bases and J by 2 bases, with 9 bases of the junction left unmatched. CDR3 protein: CASSGGGSGITDTQYF. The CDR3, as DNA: TGTGCCAGCAGCGGCGGGGGGTCGGGAATCACAGATACGCAGTATTTT.

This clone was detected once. The CDR3 reads CATGGGTDTIYF. The CDR3 bases are TGTGCCACCGGCGGGGGGACGGACACCATATATTTT. The chain recombines TRBV12-3 or TRBV12-4 with TRBJ1-3, with D perhaps matching TRBD1 (5 bases). The CDR3 has 12 residues. Trimming took off 10 bases at V and 8 bases at J, with 15 bases between the two ends.

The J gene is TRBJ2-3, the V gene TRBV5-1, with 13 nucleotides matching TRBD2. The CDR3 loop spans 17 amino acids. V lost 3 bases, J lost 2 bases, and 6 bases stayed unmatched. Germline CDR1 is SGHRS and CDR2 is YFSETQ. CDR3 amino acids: CASSSRTSGGSTDTQYF. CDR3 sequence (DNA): TGCGCCAGCAGCTCTCGGACTAGCGGGGGTTCCACAGATACGCAGTATTTT.

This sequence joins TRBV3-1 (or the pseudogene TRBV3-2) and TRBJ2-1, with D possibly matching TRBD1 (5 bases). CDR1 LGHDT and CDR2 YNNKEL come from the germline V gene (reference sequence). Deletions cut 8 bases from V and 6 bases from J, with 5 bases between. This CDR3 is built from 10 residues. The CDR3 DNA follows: TGTGCCAGCGGGGCCAATGAGCAGTTCTTC. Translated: CASGANEQFF.

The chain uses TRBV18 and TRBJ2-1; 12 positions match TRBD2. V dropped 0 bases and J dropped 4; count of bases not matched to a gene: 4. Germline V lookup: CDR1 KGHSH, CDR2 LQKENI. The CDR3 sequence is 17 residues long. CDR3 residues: CASSPPASGGAYNEQFF. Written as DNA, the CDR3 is TGTGCCAGCTCACCACCAGCTAGCGGGGGGGCATACAATGAGCAGTTCTTC.

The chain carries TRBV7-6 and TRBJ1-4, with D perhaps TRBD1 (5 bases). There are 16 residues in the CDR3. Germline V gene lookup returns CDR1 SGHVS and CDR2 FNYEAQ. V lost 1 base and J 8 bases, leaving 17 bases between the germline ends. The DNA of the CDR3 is TGTGCCAGCAGCTTAGTGTCAGGGTCCCTCGTGGAAAAACTGTTTTTT. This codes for CASSLVSGSLVEKLFF. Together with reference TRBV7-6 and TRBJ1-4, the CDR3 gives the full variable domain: GAGVSQSPRYKVTKRGQDVALRCDPISGHVSLYWYRQALGQGPEFLTYFNYEAQQDKSGLPNDRFSAERPEGSISTLTIQRTEQRDSAMYRCASSLVSGSLVEKLFFGSGTQLSVL.